This is a list of T cell receptor beta chains from one sample in a study of blood T cells in healthy people across ages. TCRdb reprocessed the 5' RACE reads via MiXCR and lists one record per CDR3 protein. The data contain hundreds of thousands of distinct CDR3 sequences, roughly 50% of them singletons. The sample was blood. Every receptor here comes from a man aged 30 to 39 in good health. Both conserved end residues are part of each CDR3. The D gene is left open where the match is weak. The listing skips clone size in some rows; elsewhere it reads once, few, many or a size class.

v_gene: TRBV20-1; abundance: NA; d_gene: TRBD1; j_gene: TRBJ2-4; len: 12; CDR3aa: CGWTGAKNIQYF; CDR3nt: TGCGGATGGACAGGAGCCAAAAACATTCAGTACTTC
v_gene: TRBV20-1; abundance: once; d_gene: TRBD1; j_gene: TRBJ2-1; len: 15; CDR3aa: CSAREFGTGGNEQFF; CDR3nt: TGCAGTGCTAGAGAGTTTGGGACAGGTGGGAATGAGCAGTTCTTC
v_gene: TRBV4-2; abundance: NA; d_gene: NA; j_gene: TRBJ2-3; len: 15; CDR3aa: CASSHENGRTDTQYF; CDR3nt: TGTGCCAGCAGCCACGAAAATGGGAGAACAGATACGCAGTATTTT
v_gene: TRBV27; abundance: NA; d_gene: TRBD1; j_gene: TRBJ1-5; len: 14; CDR3aa: CASSVGGFGQPQHF; CDR3nt: TGTGCCAGCAGTGTAGGGGGCTTTGGCCAGCCCCAGCATTTT
v_gene: TRBV20-1; abundance: NA; d_gene: NA; j_gene: TRBJ1-5; len: 13; CDR3aa: CSAREELGQPQHF; CDR3nt: TGCAGTGCTAGAGAGGAGTTAGGGCAGCCCCAGCATTTT
v_gene: TRBV20-1; abundance: few; d_gene: NA; j_gene: TRBJ1-2; len: 15; CDR3aa: CSAMLRGELGYGYTF; CDR3nt: TGCAGTGCTATGCTTCGCGGGGAATTGGGCTATGGCTACACCTTC
v_gene: TRBV10-2; abundance: few; d_gene: NA; j_gene: TRBJ2-5; len: 13; CDR3aa: CASSESIRVAQYF; CDR3nt: TGCGCCAGCAGTGAGTCGATTAGGGTGGCCCAGTACTTC
v_gene: TRBV19; abundance: few; d_gene: NA; j_gene: TRBJ2-6; len: 14; CDR3aa: CASSIGSGANVLTF; CDR3nt: TGTGCCAGTAGTATTGGCTCTGGGGCCAACGTCCTGACTTTC
v_gene: TRBV7-7; abundance: NA; d_gene: TRBD2; j_gene: TRBJ2-1; len: 15; CDR3aa: CASSLSSGRAEEQFF; CDR3nt: TGTGCTAGCAGCTTAAGTAGCGGGAGGGCTGAAGAGCAGTTCTTC
v_gene: TRBV6-1; abundance: NA; d_gene: NA; j_gene: TRBJ2-6; len: 17; CDR3aa: CASSERGLPSGANVLTF; CDR3nt: TGTGCCAGCAGTGAAAGGGGACTGCCCTCTGGGGCCAACGTCCTGACTTTC
v_gene: TRBV4-2; abundance: NA; d_gene: NA; j_gene: TRBJ2-5; len: 16; CDR3aa: CASSQAWGRDEETQYF; CDR3nt: TGTGCCAGCAGCCAAGCTTGGGGCCGGGATGAGGAGACCCAGTACTTC